The clone carrying this T cell receptor beta chain has only a few counts. Antigen: not known. This specimen comes from a study of cytomegalovirus exposure and HLA in healthy donors. The donors gave bone marrow, and they were healthy. The V gene end was trimmed by 5 bases and the J gene end by 4 bases; junction bases not matched to a gene: 14. CDR1 and CDR2 (germline): MNHEY, SMNVEV (reference sequence). This CDR3 region has 17 residues. Overall study findings and caveats: In a later analysis, HLA-associated beta chains showed higher expansion and lower generation probabilities than comparable chains. In presence/absence analyses, roughly uniform sequencing depth across donors was assumed.

With 60 Vbeta and 13 Jbeta primers, the PCR was carried out. Sequencing was performed with immunoSEQ multiplex PCR; in TCRdb, only in-frame clones are kept and a portion is missing. Of roughly 150,000 clones in the sample, about two thirds were seen once. The material sequenced was PBMCs. The source of this sequence is a man younger than 40 in good health and CMV-seropositive. V and J are TRBV27 and TRBJ1-1; TRBD1 matches at 9 bases. The CDR3 loop reads CASSRGQGPGGVTEAFF. The CDR3 DNA reads as TGTGCCAGCAGTAGGGGACAGGGCCCTGGTGGTGTCACTGAAGCTTTCTTT.